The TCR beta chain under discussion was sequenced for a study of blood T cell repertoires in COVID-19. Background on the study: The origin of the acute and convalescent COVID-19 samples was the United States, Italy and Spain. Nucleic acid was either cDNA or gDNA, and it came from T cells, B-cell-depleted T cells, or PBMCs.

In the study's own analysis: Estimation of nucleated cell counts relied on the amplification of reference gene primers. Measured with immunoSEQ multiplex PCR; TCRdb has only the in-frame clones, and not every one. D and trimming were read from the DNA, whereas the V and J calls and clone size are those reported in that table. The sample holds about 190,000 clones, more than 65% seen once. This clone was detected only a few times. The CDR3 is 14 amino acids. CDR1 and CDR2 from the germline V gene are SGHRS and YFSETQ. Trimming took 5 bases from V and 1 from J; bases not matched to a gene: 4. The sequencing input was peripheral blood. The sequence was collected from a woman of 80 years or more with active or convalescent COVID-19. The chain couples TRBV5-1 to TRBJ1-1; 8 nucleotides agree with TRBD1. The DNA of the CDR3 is TGCGCCAGCAGTTATGACAGGGGGAACACTGAAGCTTTCTTT. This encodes CASSYDRGNTEAFF.